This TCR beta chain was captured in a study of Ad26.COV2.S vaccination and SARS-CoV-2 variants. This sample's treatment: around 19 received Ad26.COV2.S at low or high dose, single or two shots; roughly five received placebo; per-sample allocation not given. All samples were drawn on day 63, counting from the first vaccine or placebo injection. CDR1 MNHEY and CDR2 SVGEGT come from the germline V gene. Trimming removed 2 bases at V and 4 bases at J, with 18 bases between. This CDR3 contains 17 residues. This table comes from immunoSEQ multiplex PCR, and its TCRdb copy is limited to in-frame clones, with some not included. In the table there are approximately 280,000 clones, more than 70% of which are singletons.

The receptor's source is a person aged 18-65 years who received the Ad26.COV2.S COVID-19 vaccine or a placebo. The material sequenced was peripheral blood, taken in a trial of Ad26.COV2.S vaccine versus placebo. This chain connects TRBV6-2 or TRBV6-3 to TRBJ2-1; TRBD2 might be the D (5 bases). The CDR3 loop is CASSYPQSGLAYNEQFF. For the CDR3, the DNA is TGTGCCAGCAGTTACCCTCAATCGGGGTTGGCGTACAATGAGCAGTTCTTC.